Detailed here is one TCR beta chain. Here immunoSEQ multiplex PCR was the method, and the copy in TCRdb shows in-frame clones only, minus some. The sample carries some 160,000 clones, about nine tenths recorded once. The CDR3 runs to 13 residues. V was clipped by 1 base and J by 4 bases, with 7 bases between them. The germline CDR1 and CDR2 sequences are SGHNT and YENEEA. The data originate from a study of T cell responses to AZD1222 COVID-19 vaccine. Source: peripheral blood, taken on day 0 of AZD1222 vaccination. The TCR originated in an adult in good health. This rearrangement joins TRBV11-3 to TRBJ1-1; tentative D call: TRBD1 (5 bases). The CDR3 here is CASSLGTGTEAFF. In DNA form, the CDR3 reads TGTGCCAGCAGCTTAGGCACAGGCACTGAAGCTTTCTTT. The entire variable domain, with the rest obtained from reference TRBV11-3 and TRBJ1-1, is as follows: EAGVVQSPRYKIIEKKQPVAFWCNPISGHNTLYWYLQNLGQGPELLIRYENEEAVDDSQLPKDRFSAERLKGVDSTLKIQPAELGDSAVYLCASSLGTGTEAFFGQGTRLTVV.